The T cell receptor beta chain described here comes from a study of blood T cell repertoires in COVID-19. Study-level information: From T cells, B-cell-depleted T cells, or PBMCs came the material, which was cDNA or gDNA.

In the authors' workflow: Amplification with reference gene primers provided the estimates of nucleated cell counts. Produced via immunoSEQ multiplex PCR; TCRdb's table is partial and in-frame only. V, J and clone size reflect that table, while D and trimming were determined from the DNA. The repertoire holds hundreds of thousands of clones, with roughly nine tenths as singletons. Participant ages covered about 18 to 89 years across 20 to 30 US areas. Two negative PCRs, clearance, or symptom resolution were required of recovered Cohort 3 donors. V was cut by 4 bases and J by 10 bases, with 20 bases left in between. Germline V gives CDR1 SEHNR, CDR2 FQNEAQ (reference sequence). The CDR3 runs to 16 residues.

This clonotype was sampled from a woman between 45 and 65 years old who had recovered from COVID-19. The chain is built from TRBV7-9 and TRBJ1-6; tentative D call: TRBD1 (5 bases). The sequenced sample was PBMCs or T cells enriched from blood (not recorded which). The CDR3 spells CASSSSSAGSRSPLHF. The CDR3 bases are TGTGCCAGCAGCTCCTCATCCGCAGGGTCGAGATCACCCCTCCACTTT.